A single sample gave rise to the 29 T cell receptor beta chains below, sequenced in a study of T cell responses to AZD1222 COVID-19 vaccine. The protocol was immunoSEQ multiplex PCR, while the TCRdb copy is restricted to in-frame clones and leaves out a portion. The sample holds about 120,000 clones, roughly nine tenths seen once. Source: peripheral blood, taken 28 days after the second AZD1222 dose. These receptors all stem from an adult who received the AZD1222 COVID-19 vaccine.

The rearrangement uses TRBV9 and TRBJ2-7; D is uncertain. Trimming left V 0 bases short and J 3 bases short, with 13 bases between. Germline V gene lookup returns CDR1 SGDLS and CDR2 YYNGEE. The CDR3 runs 15 residues. CDR3 loop: CASSVGGHGNYEQYF. CDR3 nucleotide sequence: TGTGCCAGCAGCGTAGGAGGTCATGGGAACTACGAGCAGTACTTC.

The chain recombines TRBV7-2 with TRBJ1-5, with 7 bases matching TRBD1. CDR3 length: 16 amino acids. V shed 1 base and J 5 bases; nucleotides not matched to a gene: 8. The germline gives CDR1 SGHTA, CDR2 FQGNSA. CDR3 residues: CASSLDGPTGYQPQHF. CDR3 DNA: TGTGCCAGCAGCTTAGACGGGCCGACAGGGTATCAGCCCCAGCATTTT. Full variable domain (rest looked up from reference TRBV7-2 and TRBJ1-5): GAGVSQSPSNKVTEKGKDVELRCDPISGHTALYWYRQSLGQGLEFLIYFQGNSAPDKSGLPSDRFSAERTGGSVSTLTIQRTQQEDSAVYLCASSLDGPTGYQPQHFGDGTRLSIL.

This rearrangement joins TRBV29-1 to TRBJ2-5; TRBD1 aligns across 7 bases. Germline V CDR1 and CDR2: SQVTM, ANQGSEA. J was trimmed by 3 bases and V by 3 bases; bases with no gene match: 7. The CDR3 has 14 residues. This CDR3 is CSVDPQGVKETQYF. DNA of the CDR3: TGCAGCGTTGATCCCCAGGGGGTAAAAGAGACCCAGTACTTC.

V and J are TRBV5-6 and TRBJ1-1; D remains unclear. Looked up from germline, CDR1 is SGHDT and CDR2 is YYEEEE. Trimming removed 7 bases from V and 3 bases from J, with 13 bases in between. This CDR3 region has 13 residues. The CDR3 protein is CASASIDYTEAFF. For the CDR3, the DNA is TGTGCCAGCGCGAGTATCGACTACACTGAAGCTTTCTTT.

The chain links TRBV6-2 or TRBV6-3 to TRBJ1-5; D is undetermined. V lost 4 bases and J 6 bases, leaving 10 bases between the germline ends. Germline-derived CDR1 and CDR2 are MNHEY and SVGEGT. This CDR3 has 13 residues. CDR3 nucleotide sequence: TGTGCCAGCAGTTCCCCACCGGCTCAGCCCCAGCATTTT. Amino acids: CASSSPPAQPQHF.

The CDR3 coding sequence is TGTGCCAGCAGCTTATCCTACTTCACCGGGGAGCTGTTTTTT. Protein sequence: CASSLSYFTGELFF. The V gene is TRBV7-2, the J gene TRBJ2-2; D uncertain. V lost 2 bases and J 4 bases, leaving 8 bases between the germline ends. Per the germline V gene, CDR1 is SGHTA and CDR2 is FQGNSA. This CDR3 is built from 14 residues.

As regards this clone: A junction boundary mismatches the germline segment, possibly from a read error. This rearrangement joins TRBV7-7 to TRBJ1-1; D not resolved. The length of the CDR3 is 13 residues. CDR1 is SSHAT, CDR2 FNYEAQ, per germline (reference sequence). The CDR3 nucleotides are TGTGCTAGCAGCTTAAGCGGGAACACTGAAGCTTTCTTT. Amino acids: CASSLSGNTEAFF.

The CDR3 loop is CASSYSAGVDTEAFF. The CDR3 DNA sequence: TGTGCCAGCAGTTACTCGGCAGGAGTGGACACTGAAGCTTTCTTT. The chain employs TRBV6-5 and TRBJ1-1; D gene uncertain. V lost 0 bases and J lost 3, with 11 bases in between. This CDR3 spans 15 amino acids. Germline CDR1 MNHEY, CDR2 SVGAGI.

The V and J genes are TRBV7-2 and TRBJ1-5; 9 positions agree with TRBD1. The CDR3 has 17 residues. Per germline, CDR1 SGHTA and CDR2 FQGNSA. V lost 5 bases and J lost 2; bases outside the gene matches: 10. CDR3 residues: CASSARTGVLGNQPQHF. Here the CDR3 DNA reads TGTGCCAGCAGCGCCCGGACAGGGGTTTTGGGCAATCAGCCCCAGCATTTT.

The chain has TRBV4-3 and TRBJ1-1, with D possibly being TRBD1 (5 bases). V lost 1 base to trimming and J lost 8 bases, with 20 bases between them. Looked up from germline, CDR1 is LGHNA and CDR2 is YSLEER. This CDR3 has 16 amino acids. The CDR3, as DNA: TGCGCCAGCAGCCAAGGGTGGGGGAATGTTGGGTTAGAAGCTTTCTTT. Protein sequence: CASSQGWGNVGLEAFF.

The genes are TRBV9 and TRBJ2-1; possibly TRBD2 for D (5 bases). Germline-derived CDR1 and CDR2 are SGDLS and YYNGEE. V lost 4 bases and J 5 bases, leaving 13 bases between the germline ends. The length of the CDR3 is 14 residues. Here the CDR3 reads CASSTYGNHNEQFF. In DNA, the CDR3 is TGTGCCAGCAGCACTTACGGGAATCACAATGAGCAGTTCTTC.

The genes are TRBV5-1 and TRBJ2-2, with D perhaps being TRBD1 or TRBD2 (6 bases each). V gave up 1 base and J gave up 7 bases, with 14 bases separating them. From germline, CDR1 is SGHRS and CDR2 YFSETQ. The CDR3 contains 15 residues. The CDR3 coding sequence is TGCGCCAGCAGCTTGCAAGGGGGGCAAGGCGGGGAGCTGTTTTTT. It translates to CASSLQGGQGGELFF.

The chain uses TRBV19 and TRBJ2-3, with D unresolved. CDR3 length equals 13 residues. Germline assignment: CDR1 LNHDA and CDR2 SQIVND (reference sequence). Trimming removed 6 bases from V and 8 bases from J, with 15 bases in between. CDR3 protein: CASSRRGPGTQYF. CDR3 DNA sequence: TGTGCCAGTAGCCGCAGAGGTCCAGGTACGCAGTATTTT.

This sequence joins TRBV7-2 and TRBJ1-5; D not resolved. V was trimmed by 4 bases and J by 1 base, leaving 11 bases between them. The CDR3 length is 15 residues. CDR1 and CDR2 from the germline V gene are SGHTA and FQGNSA. The CDR3, as DNA: TGTGCCAGCAGCTACAACGGAGTCAGCAATCAGCCCCAGCATTTT. This encodes CASSYNGVSNQPQHF.

This sequence joins TRBV5-1 and TRBJ1-6; 12 bases line up with TRBD1. With 4 bases clipped from V and 8 bases from J, the junction kept 4 bases outside the gene matches. CDR3 length: 15 residues. Germline V gene lookup returns CDR1 SGHRS and CDR2 YFSETQ. CDR3 nucleotides: TGCGCCAGCAGCGCGGGACAGGGGGCTCATTCACCCCTCCACTTT. Translation gives CASSAGQGAHSPLHF.

This chain uses TRBV11-2 with TRBJ2-5; 7 bases are a match to TRBD1. The germline CDR1 and CDR2 sequences are SGHAT and FQNNGV. This CDR3 has 15 residues. V dropped 5 bases and J dropped 4; count of bases not matched to a gene: 10. The CDR3 sequence is CASSPTGRGRETQYF. CDR3 coding DNA: TGTGCCAGCAGCCCGACAGGGAGAGGGCGAGAGACCCAGTACTTC.

V usage is TRBV28 and J usage is TRBJ1-1, with a tentative D call TRBD1 (5 bases). Between the trimmed V and J ends, which lost 5 bases and 8 bases, there was a span of 21 bases. The CDR3 is made up of 15 amino acids. Germline V gene sequence: CDR1 MDHEN, CDR2 SYDVKM. CDR3 region: CASSPPTAGWGEAFF. The CDR3 nucleotides read TGTGCCAGCAGTCCCCCAACAGCCGGCTGGGGGGAAGCTTTCTTT.

J is TRBJ2-5 and V is TRBV3-1 (or the pseudogene TRBV3-2), with TRBD2 matching 12 bases. The CDR3 is 17 amino acids. Germline-derived CDR1 and CDR2 are LGHDT and YNNKEL (reference sequence). The J segment lost 4 bases and the V segment lost 2 bases, leaving 8 bases of the junction unmatched. CDR3 protein: CASSQRTPSGGAETQYF. The CDR3, as DNA: TGTGCCAGCAGCCAACGAACACCTAGCGGGGGGGCAGAGACCCAGTACTTC.

This sequence joins TRBV3-1 (or the pseudogene TRBV3-2) and TRBJ1-6, with D perhaps matching TRBD1 (5 bases). Germline V gives CDR1 LGHDT, CDR2 YNNKEL (reference sequence). The CDR3 totals 14 residues. Between the trimmed V and J ends, which lost 0 bases and 9 bases, there was a span of 9 bases. This CDR3 reads CASSQDPGGSPLHF. The CDR3 bases are TGTGCCAGCAGCCAAGATCCGGGGGGTTCACCCCTCCACTTT.

The chain employs TRBV5-1 and TRBJ1-4; 9 positions agree with TRBD1. Unmatched junction bases numbered 4, after V lost 2 bases and J lost 8 bases. The CDR3 length is 14 residues. Germline V gives CDR1 SGHRS, CDR2 YFSETQ. The CDR3 protein is CASSFGQGLEKLFF. CDR3 in DNA: TGCGCCAGCAGCTTTGGACAGGGGCTCGAAAAACTGTTTTTT.

The rearrangement joins TRBV7-3 to TRBJ2-2; tentatively, D is TRBD1 (6 bases). Trimming pared 0 bases from V and 7 bases from J, leaving 12 bases between. In germline, CDR1 is SGHTA, CDR2 FQGTGA. The CDR3 runs to 15 residues. The CDR3 region has the DNA TGTGCCAGCAGCTTAACGGGGGCCTTGGGCGGGGAGCTGTTTTTT. This translates into CASSLTGALGGELFF.

The V call is TRBV28, the J call TRBJ1-1, with a possible D match to TRBD1 (5 bases). The CDR3 loop spans 19 amino acids. V shed 4 bases and J shed 2 bases, with 26 bases lying between them. CDR1 is MDHEN, CDR2 SYDVKM, per germline. CDR3 in amino acids: CASSWPWGGMRGQNTEAFF. The CDR3, as DNA: TGTGCCAGCAGTTGGCCCTGGGGGGGGATGAGAGGGCAAAACACTGAAGCTTTCTTT.

CDR3 protein: CASSHNAGGYNEQFF. CDR3 bases: TGTGCCAGCAGCCATAACGCGGGGGGCTACAATGAGCAGTTCTTC. This chain connects TRBV3-1 (or the pseudogene TRBV3-2) to TRBJ2-1; 8 bases agree with TRBD2. With 3 bases clipped from V and 3 bases from J, the junction kept 4 bases outside the gene matches. This CDR3 region has 15 residues. CDR1 and CDR2 from the germline V gene are LGHDT and YNNKEL (reference sequence).

The rearrangement joins TRBV15 to TRBJ1-1; the D gene is possibly TRBD1 (5 bases). The CDR3 is 15 amino acids. Germline values: CDR1 LNHNV, CDR2 YYDKDF (reference sequence). Trimming left V 1 base short and J 3 bases short, with 12 bases between. The CDR3 DNA sequence: TGTGCCACCAGCAGAGGGTCGACGGGGGACACTGAAGCTTTCTTT. It specifies CATSRGSTGDTEAFF. The complete variable domain, with remaining parts taken from reference TRBV15 and TRBJ1-1, reads DAMVIQNPRYQVTQFGKPVTLSCSQTLNHNVMYWYQQKSSQAPKLLFHYYDKDFNNEADTPDNFQSRRPNTSFCFLDIRSPGLGDTAMYLCATSRGSTGDTEAFFGQGTRLTVV.

V and J are TRBV6-5 and TRBJ2-3; 9 bases line up with TRBD1. The CDR3 consists of 13 residues. In germline, CDR1 is MNHEY, CDR2 SVGAGI. The J segment lost 2 bases and the V segment lost 7 bases, leaving 1 base of the junction unmatched. Here the CDR3 DNA reads TGTGCCAGCAACAGGGGGCCCACAGATACGCAGTATTTT. The encoded protein is CASNRGPTDTQYF.

V is TRBV3-1 (or the pseudogene TRBV3-2) and J is TRBJ1-3; TRBD1 matches 8 bases. Germline V gene sequence: CDR1 LGHDT, CDR2 YNNKEL (reference sequence). The V gene end was trimmed by 5 bases and the J gene end by 6 bases; junction bases not matched to a gene: 6. The CDR3 is made up of 14 amino acids. DNA of the CDR3: TGTGCCAGCAGCATACCGGGACAGGAAAACACCATATATTTT. Its protein product is CASSIPGQENTIYF.

The chain has TRBV7-9 and TRBJ1-2, with a possible D match to TRBD1 (6 bases). From germline, CDR1 is SEHNR and CDR2 FQNEAQ (reference sequence). The V end lost 4 bases, the J end lost 3 bases, and 12 bases lay between the germline ends. The CDR3 is 14 amino acids. DNA of the CDR3: TGTGCCAGCAGCTCCCGGGGGCCGGACTATGGCTACACCTTC. Its translation is CASSSRGPDYGYTF.

The gene calls are TRBV5-1 and TRBJ1-5; D is undetermined. Germline V lookup: CDR1 SGHRS, CDR2 YFSETQ. There are 13 residues in the CDR3. Trimming cost V 0 bases and J 5 bases, with 6 bases left between them. The CDR3 DNA follows: TGCGCCAGCAGCTTGGATATATATCAGCCCCAGCATTTT. It codes for CASSLDIYQPQHF. Based on the CDR3 plus reference TRBV5-1 and TRBJ1-5, the full variable domain is KAGVTQTPRYLIKTRGQQVTLSCSPISGHRSVSWYQQTPGQGLQFLFEYFSETQRNKGNFPGRFSGRQFSNSRSEMNVSTLELGDSALYLCASSLDIYQPQHFGDGTRLSIL.

The chain is built from TRBV7-9 and TRBJ2-4; tentative D call: TRBD1 (5 bases). From germline, CDR1 is SEHNR and CDR2 FQNEAQ (reference sequence). V dropped 4 bases and J dropped 6 bases, with 10 bases sitting between them. The CDR3 runs 13 residues. CDR3 DNA: TGTGCCAGCAGCTCTCAGGGTCGAAACATTCAGTACTTC. It yields the protein CASSSQGRNIQYF.